Included here is one T cell receptor (beta chain) sequence, with context. Its specificity is not known. The sample comes from a study of T cells after yellow fever vaccination. Findings and caveats of the study: Faster peaking, at day 5 versus 15, marked a secondary response that was weaker.

The CDR3 spans 15 residues. Trimming cost V 0 bases and J 8 bases, with 14 bases left between them. TCRdb re-analysed the 5' RACE reads in MiXCR, keeping a single row per CDR3 protein. Of 250,000 or so distinct CDR3 sequences listed, 6.9% were seen once; the top ten hold roughly 0.9%. This chain connects TRBV23-1 to TRBJ2-1, with a weak D call TRBD2 (6 bases). TRBV23-1 is assigned to the ORF class and has an uncertain function. This TCR came from a man aged 30 to 45 who received the YFV17D yellow fever vaccine. Sequenced material: CD4+ T cells sorted from PBMCs, taken 15 days after the yellow fever booster vaccination. This CDR3 reads CASSQSRTGGDEQFF. CDR3 nucleotide sequence: TGCGCCAGCAGTCAATCGCGAACCGGCGGGGATGAGCAGTTCTTC.